This TCR beta chain was profiled in a study of T cells in Graves' hyperthyroidism and ophthalmopathy. CDR1 is KGHSH, CDR2 LQKENI, per germline. V lost 4 bases and J lost 5; bases outside the gene matches: 14. The CDR3 loop spans 16 amino acids. Researchers amplified the TCR beta CDR3 regions from RNA transcripts. The HTBI set primed first-round TCR CDR3 RT-PCR. MiXCR, applied by TCRdb to the multiplex PCR reads, yields one record per CDR3 protein. Among 370,000 or so distinct CDR3 sequences listed, roughly 14% were seen once. At least ten counts were recorded for this clonotype. The antigen remains unidentified. Study results and limitations: A model of 13 V-J pairs discriminated ophthalmopathy from stable hyperthyroidism. Onset of ophthalmopathy came a median around 6.2 months after the model predicted it.

The receptor comes from a woman in her late teens or twenties with Graves' hyperthyroidism that later progressed to Graves' ophthalmopathy. The J gene is TRBJ2-7, the V gene TRBV18, with 7 bases fitting TRBD1. Sequencing input: blood. CDR3 DNA: TGTGCCAGCTCACTAAGAATAGACAGGGTTTCTGACGAGCAGTACTTC. This translates into CASSLRIDRVSDEQYF.